This T cell receptor (beta chain) is from a study of post-analysis software for immune sequencing data. Looked up from germline, CDR1 is SEHNR and CDR2 is FQNEAQ (reference sequence). This CDR3 has 15 residues. V trimming: 6 bases; J trimming: 3 bases; junction bases outside the gene matches: 4. Of note for this clonotype: Antigen: not known.

Unique molecular identifiers were carried by the TCR beta cDNA libraries. Each CDR3 protein gets one entry after TCRdb re-called the PCR reads with MiXCR. The table has some 690,000 distinct CDR3 sequences, approximately 60% seen once; the top ten hold 10% to 12%. Broader study findings: There were a few TRBV segments more frequent in patients than controls, and TRBV5-6, TRBV5-1 and TRBV20-1 were among them.

This TCR was sampled from a girl between 2 and 10 years old with multiple sclerosis. Source material: blood. The V call is TRBV7-9, the J call TRBJ2-5; 13 nucleotides line up with TRBD2. CDR3 sequence (DNA): TGTGCCAGCAGTCGGACTAGCGGGGGAAAAGAGACCCAGTACTTC. Protein: CASSRTSGGKETQYF.